These 6 T cell receptor beta chains were all obtained from the same sample, sequenced in a study of T cells in Graves' hyperthyroidism and ophthalmopathy. Amplification yielded TCR beta CDR3 regions, with RNA transcripts as the source. HTBI primers were employed in a first-round RT-PCR of the TCR CDR3. One entry per CDR3 protein, called by TCRdb with MiXCR from the multiplex PCR reads. The sample contains more than 650,000 distinct CDR3 sequences, 14% of which appear only once. The sequenced material came from blood. These receptors all come from a young woman with Graves' hyperthyroidism.

The V call is TRBV4-1, the J call TRBJ2-7; D remains unclear. There are 18 residues in the CDR3. V was cut by 0 bases and J by 3 bases, with 21 bases left in between. CDR1 is MGHRA and CDR2 is YSYEKL in the germline V gene. This chain's CDR3 is CASSQDPPVLERSYEQYF. CDR3 DNA: TGCGCCAGCAGCCAAGACCCCCCCGTCTTGGAAAGAAGCTACGAGCAGTACTTC.

The CDR3 nucleotides are TGTGCCAGCAGCTCCCCAGCACCCGCGAACACCGGGGAGCTGTTTTTT. Translation: CASSSPAPANTGELFF. The chain employs TRBV12-3 or TRBV12-4 and TRBJ2-2; D unclear. Trimming took off 6 bases at V and 0 bases at J, with 14 bases between the two ends. This CDR3 has 16 residues.

The chain employs TRBV4-3 and TRBJ2-1, with D tentatively TRBD1 (6 bases). The CDR3 has 15 amino acids. Trimming cost V 1 base and J 7 bases, with 14 bases left between them. Germline CDR1 is LGHNA and CDR2 is YSLEER. CDR3 sequence (DNA): TGCGCCAGCAGCCAAGGTAGTACAGGGAGTAATGAGCAGTTCTTC. Translated, it gives CASSQGSTGSNEQFF.

This clonotype was seen repeatedly, ten times or more. This chain links TRBV12-3 or TRBV12-4 with TRBJ2-7; D possibly uses TRBD1 or TRBD2 (5 bases each). The V end was cut by 4 bases, the J end by 7 bases, with 14 bases between. This CDR3 has 13 residues. The CDR3 DNA follows: TGTGCCAGCAGTTCTCCGGGGCCTTGGGAGCAGTACTTC. Residues: CASSSPGPWEQYF.

Ten or more counts support this clonotype. V gene TRBV30 combines with J gene TRBJ2-1, with D possibly being TRBD2 (6 bases). Trimming removed 7 bases from V and 0 bases from J, with 13 bases in between. The CDR3 contains 14 residues. The V gene's germline CDR1 is GTSNPN and CDR2 SVGIG (reference sequence). The CDR3 bases are TGTGCCTCGTACCGGGGGAGCTCCTACAATGAGCAGTTCTTC. Residues: CASYRGSSYNEQFF.

The chain is built from TRBV13 and TRBJ2-1; the D gene could be TRBD1 or TRBD2 (5 bases each). Between the trimmed V and J ends, which lost 10 bases and 5 bases, there was a span of 15 bases. CDR3 size: 13 residues. Germline CDR1 reads PRHDT; CDR2 reads FYEKMQ (reference sequence). Here the CDR3 DNA reads TGTGCCACCCGGCAGAGGGGCGACAATGAGCAGTTCTTC. Its protein is CATRQRGDNEQFF.